This T cell receptor beta chain came from a study of T cell changes during pregnancy in multiple sclerosis. V lost 5 bases and J lost 0, with 17 bases in between. Germline V gene lookup returns CDR1 SGHVS and CDR2 FNYEAQ. The CDR3 totals 16 residues. The assay was immunoSEQ multiplex PCR, and TCRdb's table has in-frame clones only and misses some. The sample has roughly 51,000 clones, about 90% seen once. This clonotype was sampled from a female donor in good health, enrolled as a control in a pregnancy study. The specimen was CD4+ T cells from peripheral blood mononuclear cells, collected after pregnancy. The chain is built from TRBV7-6 and TRBJ2-7; D gene uncertain. The CDR3 sequence is CASSHMSIESSYEQYF. The CDR3 DNA reads as TGTGCCAGCAGCCATATGTCCATCGAGAGCTCCTACGAGCAGTACTTC. The full variable domain, in which reference TRBV7-6 and TRBJ2-7 provide the parts outside the CDR3, is GAGVSQSPRYKVTKRGQDVALRCDPISGHVSLYWYRQALGQGPEFLTYFNYEAQQDKSGLPNDRFSAERPEGSISTLTIQRTEQRDSAMYRCASSHMSIESSYEQYFGPGTRLTVT.